These 6 T cell receptor beta chains were all obtained from the same sample, sequenced in a study of beta chain features in type 1 diabetes. The sequenced template was cDNA made from the entire isolated RNA. The data were produced by immunoSEQ multiplex PCR, yet TCRdb's version contains in-frame clones alone and is incomplete. The data show some 900,000 clones, under 20% seen once. The sample comprised naive CD4+ T cells from blood. Every receptor here comes from a young woman in good health.

This clone has just a few counts. V gene TRBV2 combines with J gene TRBJ2-1; D gene unclear. V dropped 2 bases and J dropped 5 bases, with 7 bases sitting between them. Germline V gene sequence: CDR1 SNHLY, CDR2 FYNNEI. The CDR3 has 13 residues. As DNA, the CDR3 is TGTGCCAGCAGTGAAATTACCCACAATGAGCAGTTCTTC. Translating it yields CASSEITHNEQFF. Drawing the rest from reference TRBV2 and TRBJ2-1, the complete variable domain is EPEVTQTPSHQVTQMGQEVILRCVPISNHLYFYWYRQILGQKVEFLVSFYNNEISEKSEIFDDQFSVERPDGSNFTLKIRSTKLEDSAMYFCASSEITHNEQFFGPGTRLTVL.

This clone was recorded once. This chain joins TRBV10-3 and TRBJ2-7; unclear D gene. V lost 4 bases to trimming and J lost 5 bases, with 12 bases between them. The germline V gene has CDR1 ENHRY and CDR2 SYGVKD. This CDR3 is built from 13 residues. Here the CDR3 reads CAISVGDDDEQYF. In DNA form, the CDR3 reads TGTGCCATCAGTGTAGGTGATGACGACGAGCAGTACTTC.

The rearrangement links TRBV7-6 to TRBJ2-1, with 10 bases that match TRBD1. CDR3 length: 15 amino acids. Germline V gene data show CDR1 as SGHVS and CDR2 as FNYEAQ. Trimming took 5 bases from V and 7 from J; bases not matched to a gene: 8. CDR3 sequence (DNA): TGTGCCAGCAGCCCTCCGGGACAGGGGCCTAATGAGCAGTTCTTC. Protein product: CASSPPGQGPNEQFF.

The J gene is TRBJ2-1, the V gene TRBV18, with TRBD1 matching 7 bases. The CDR3 extends over 16 amino acids. The germline gives CDR1 KGHSH, CDR2 LQKENI. With V trimmed by 4 bases and J by 5 bases, 11 bases remained unmatched. The CDR3 DNA reads TGTGCCAGCTCACTGTTAACAGGGGCAAGGCACAATGAGCAGTTCTTC. Its protein product is CASSLLTGARHNEQFF.

This clone was seen more than once but under ten times. This chain uses TRBV21-1 with TRBJ1-4; the DNA was not compared with TRBD1, the D call given in the table. TRBV21-1 is listed as a pseudogene. This CDR3 is 11 amino acids long. The CDR3, as DNA: TGTGCCAGACAGGGGAATGAAAAACTGTTTTTT. Encoded protein: CARQGNEKLFF.

This chain uses TRBV5-6 with TRBJ2-1; 8 positions agree with TRBD2. J was trimmed by 9 bases and V by 4 bases; bases with no gene match: 21. The germline V gene has CDR1 SGHDT and CDR2 YYEEEE. This CDR3 has 18 residues. The CDR3 loop reads CASSVLLANLGRGAEQFF. The CDR3 DNA follows: TGTGCCAGCAGCGTCCTGCTAGCGAACCTCGGGAGGGGTGCTGAGCAGTTCTTC.